A single sample gave rise to the 5 T cell receptor beta chains below, sequenced in a study of CD8+CD57+ T cells in acquired aplastic anemia. Genomic DNA was employed as the template in profiling TCR beta VDJ and CDR3. TCRdb analysed the reads with MiXCR anew, one entry per CDR3 protein. The sample lists 150,000 to 200,000 distinct CDR3 sequences; just under 65% were seen once. Sequencing input: sorted CD4+, CD8+, or CD8+CD57+ T cells (not recorded which) from PBMCs. Every receptor here comes from a human donor in good health.

V gene TRBV7-9 combines with J gene TRBJ2-1; D tentatively fits TRBD1 or TRBD2 (5 bases each). With 5 bases removed from V and 5 bases from J, the gap between germline ends came to 22 bases. CDR3 length: 17 residues. CDR1 SEHNR and CDR2 FQNEAQ come from the germline V gene (reference sequence). CDR3 in DNA: TGTGCCAGCAGCCTACCGACAGACGGGGTTAGGGACAATGAGCAGTTCTTC. This codes for CASSLPTDGVRDNEQFF.

In this sample, this clonotype turned up many times. The rearrangement links TRBV7-3 to TRBJ2-2, with 7 nucleotides matching TRBD1. With 2 bases clipped from V and 0 bases from J, the junction kept 6 bases outside the gene matches. Germline-derived CDR1 and CDR2 are SGHTA and FQGTGA. The CDR3 loop spans 17 amino acids. The CDR3 nucleotides are TGTGCCAGCAGCTTAGGTTTGACAGGGACGAACACCGGGGAGCTGTTTTTT. Amino acid sequence: CASSLGLTGTNTGELFF.

This clonotype appeared a single time. The chain is built from TRBV2 and TRBJ1-1; D possibly corresponds to TRBD1 (6 bases). Germline V gene sequence: CDR1 SNHLY, CDR2 FYNNEI. The CDR3 spans 14 residues. The V end lost 5 bases, the J end lost 1 base, and 11 bases lay between the germline ends. The CDR3 DNA follows: TGTGCCAGCAGTAGCCGGGACACGAACACTGAAGCTTTCTTT. Residues: CASSSRDTNTEAFF.

V is TRBV2 and J is TRBJ2-7, with D perhaps matching TRBD1 (5 bases). Trimming shortened V by 0 bases and J by 2 bases, and 14 bases separated the two germline ends. The CDR3 extends over 16 amino acids. Germline-derived CDR1 and CDR2 are SNHLY and FYNNEI. CDR3 DNA sequence: TGTGCCAGCAGTGAAGCAGGGCCAGGGCAAGCCTACGAGCAGTACTTC. Its protein is CASSEAGPGQAYEQYF. The full variable domain, completed using reference TRBV2 and TRBJ2-7, is EPEVTQTPSHQVTQMGQEVILRCVPISNHLYFYWYRQILGQKVEFLVSFYNNEISEKSEIFDDQFSVERPDGSNFTLKIRSTKLEDSAMYFCASSEAGPGQAYEQYFGPGTRLTVT.

The chain joins TRBV29-1 to TRBJ2-7, with 12 nucleotides matching TRBD2. The germline gives CDR1 SQVTM, CDR2 ANQGSEA. Losses at the gene ends were 6 bases for V and 9 bases for J; bases not matched to a gene: 15. The CDR3 is made up of 15 amino acids. The CDR3 sequence is CSVSAGTSGSLRQYF. The CDR3 bases are TGCAGCGTCTCCGCCGGGACTAGCGGGTCATTAAGGCAGTACTTC.